Listed below are T cell receptor beta chains from one sample, sequenced in a study of radiation and T cells in renal cell carcinoma. Profiling relied on immunoSEQ multiplex PCR, and the TCRdb table lists in-frame clones only, not all of them. The sample holds about 78,000 clones, roughly nine tenths seen once. The sequencing here drew on blood, taken from a patient whose treatment included radiotherapy and nephrectomy. All receptors derive from a woman between 65 and 79 years old with renal cell carcinoma. Each CDR3 is given with its conserved first and last residue. Each record gives: V gene, clone size, J gene, D gene, CDR3 protein, CDR3 DNA. D genes are given only for firm matches. Some rows mark clone size as missing; the rest say once, few, many or name a class of expanded clone.

V: TRBV5-4
size: -
J: TRBJ2-1
D: TRBD2
CDR3: CASSLPRTSGHEQFF
DNA: TGTGCCAGCAGCTTGCCGAGGACTAGCGGCCATGAGCAGTTCTTC

V: TRBV27
size: -
J: TRBJ1-2
D: -
CDR3: CASGPEGGLYGYTF
DNA: TGTGCCAGCGGTCCAGAAGGTGGACTATATGGCTACACCTTC

V: TRBV5-4
size: once
J: TRBJ2-5
D: -
CDR3: CASSYPSAYQETQYF
DNA: TGTGCCAGCAGCTACCCCTCGGCGTACCAAGAGACCCAGTACTTC

V: TRBV2
size: once
J: TRBJ1-5
D: -
CDR3: CASSEGGARSNQPQHF
DNA: TGTGCCAGCAGTGAAGGTGGGGCTAGGAGCAATCAGCCCCAGCATTTT

V: TRBV9
size: -
J: TRBJ2-7
D: -
CDR3: CASSGDAYEQYF
DNA: TGTGCCAGCAGCGGGGACGCCTACGAGCAGTACTTC

V: TRBV27
size: -
J: TRBJ2-7
D: -
CDR3: CASSRDSREQYF
DNA: TGTGCCAGCAGTCGGGATAGTCGCGAGCAGTACTTC

V: TRBV5-4
size: -
J: TRBJ1-2
D: -
CDR3: CASSRDDYGYTF
DNA: TGTGCCAGCAGCAGAGACGACTATGGCTACACCTTC

V: TRBV27
size: -
J: TRBJ2-7
D: TRBD1
CDR3: CASSSDPLRGPEQYF
DNA: TGTGCCAGCAGTTCCGACCCCCTCAGGGGGCCCGAGCAGTACTTC

V: TRBV5-1
size: -
J: TRBJ2-3
D: TRBD2
CDR3: CASSLEGLASKTQYF
DNA: TGCGCCAGCAGCTTGGAGGGACTAGCTTCAAAGACGCAGTATTTT

V: TRBV7-6
size: -
J: TRBJ1-2
D: TRBD1
CDR3: CASSDRAGQNYGYTF
DNA: TGTGCCAGCAGCGATCGCGCGGGACAGAACTATGGCTACACCTTC

V: TRBV5-6
size: -
J: TRBJ1-4
D: TRBD1
CDR3: CASSRARTGRTANEKLFF
DNA: TGTGCCAGCAGCCGCGCCCGGACAGGGAGGACGGCTAATGAAAAACTGTTTTTT

V: TRBV5-1
size: -
J: TRBJ2-3
D: -
CDR3: CASSLDASRTDTQYF
DNA: TGCGCCAGCAGCTTAGATGCTAGCCGCACAGATACGCAGTATTTT

V: TRBV2
size: -
J: TRBJ1-4
D: TRBD1
CDR3: CASSFLDRALEKLFF
DNA: TGTGCCAGCAGTTTCCTGGACAGGGCCCTCGAAAAACTGTTTTTT

V: TRBV14
size: -
J: TRBJ2-2
D: -
CDR3: CASSRLGSGDGELFF
DNA: TGTGCCAGCAGTCGTCTCGGGTCCGGGGACGGGGAGCTGTTTTTT

V: TRBV19
size: -
J: TRBJ1-4
D: -
CDR3: CASSIRKNEKLFF
DNA: TGTGCCAGTAGTATAAGGAAGAATGAAAAACTGTTTTTT

V: TRBV30
size: -
J: TRBJ1-1
D: -
CDR3: CAWREWAYPLEAFF
DNA: TGTGCCTGGAGGGAATGGGCCTACCCTCTTGAAGCTTTCTTT

V: TRBV14
size: -
J: TRBJ2-7
D: -
CDR3: CASSLGQGGTYEQYF
DNA: TGTGCCAGCAGCCTTGGGCAGGGGGGGACCTACGAGCAGTACTTC

V: TRBV28
size: -
J: TRBJ1-2
D: -
CDR3: CASSLTTGYGYTF
DNA: TGTGCCAGCAGTTTAACGACAGGCTATGGCTACACCTTC

V: TRBV7-3
size: -
J: TRBJ1-1
D: -
CDR3: CASSLYLAFF
DNA: TGTGCCAGCAGCTTATATTTAGCTTTCTTT

V: TRBV2
size: -
J: TRBJ2-3
D: -
CDR3: CASKGGVADTQYF
DNA: TGTGCCAGCAAAGGGGGGGTGGCAGATACGCAGTATTTT

V: TRBV29-1
size: -
J: TRBJ1-4
D: -
CDR3: CSVAIREEKLFF
DNA: TGCAGCGTTGCAATCCGTGAAGAAAAACTGTTTTTT

V: TRBV7-3
size: -
J: TRBJ2-2
D: TRBD1
CDR3: CASSRTGGFGELFF
DNA: TGTGCCAGCAGCCGGACAGGGGGCTTCGGGGAGCTGTTTTTT

V: TRBV28
size: -
J: TRBJ1-3
D: -
CDR3: CASSFADYSGNTIYF
DNA: TGTGCCAGCAGTTTTGCCGACTACTCTGGAAACACCATATATTTT

V: TRBV6-5
size: few
J: TRBJ2-1
D: -
CDR3: CASSYSTGDVVF
DNA: TGTGCCAGCAGTTACTCGACTGGAGATGTGGTCTTC

V: TRBV5-4
size: -
J: TRBJ2-7
D: -
CDR3: CASSLWGGIYEQYF
DNA: TGTGCCAGCAGCTTGTGGGGCGGAATCTACGAGCAGTACTTC

V: TRBV28
size: -
J: TRBJ1-2
D: -
CDR3: CASSLLVGNYGYTF
DNA: TGTGCCAGCAGTTTATTGGTCGGTAACTATGGCTACACCTTC

V: TRBV6-5
size: few
J: TRBJ1-3
D: -
CDR3: CASSYSGLAGNTIYF
DNA: TGTGCCAGCAGTTACTCAGGGTTGGCTGGAAACACCATATATTTT

V: TRBV2
size: -
J: TRBJ2-7
D: -
CDR3: CASSRTEAYEQYF
DNA: TGTGCCAGCAGTCGGACAGAAGCCTACGAGCAGTACTTC

V: TRBV7-2
size: -
J: TRBJ1-2
D: -
CDR3: CASSPTQVGYTF
DNA: TGTGCCAGCAGCCCAACACAGGTCGGCTACACCTTC

V: TRBV19
size: -
J: TRBJ1-3
D: -
CDR3: CASSSGQTSSGNTIYF
DNA: TGTGCCAGTAGTTCGGGACAAACGAGCTCTGGAAACACCATATATTTT

V: TRBV5-4
size: -
J: TRBJ1-1
D: -
CDR3: CASSSGTRNTEAFF
DNA: TGTGCCAGCAGCTCCGGGACACGTAACACTGAAGCTTTCTTT

V: TRBV2
size: -
J: TRBJ2-7
D: -
CDR3: CASMGGGTVYEQYF
DNA: TGTGCCAGCATGGGGGGGGGCACGGTCTACGAGCAGTACTTC

V: TRBV28
size: -
J: TRBJ2-7
D: TRBD2
CDR3: CASSPPGLAGGLKHF
DNA: TGTGCCAGCAGTCCCCCTGGACTAGCGGGGGGGCTAAAGCACTTC

V: TRBV5-4
size: once
J: TRBJ2-5
D: -
CDR3: CASSLDTSQETQYF
DNA: TGTGCCAGCAGCCTGGACACGAGCCAAGAGACCCAGTACTTC

V: TRBV14
size: once
J: TRBJ2-3
D: -
CDR3: CASSQGEFTDTQYF
DNA: TGTGCCAGCAGCCAAGGAGAGTTCACAGATACGCAGTATTTT

V: TRBV19
size: -
J: TRBJ2-1
D: TRBD1
CDR3: CASSIGDRGYNEQFF
DNA: TGTGCCAGTAGTATTGGGGACAGGGGCTACAATGAGCAGTTCTTC

V: TRBV7-2
size: -
J: TRBJ2-7
D: TRBD1
CDR3: CASGLPDRGPGEQYF
DNA: TGTGCCAGCGGCCTCCCGGACAGGGGGCCAGGAGAGCAGTACTTC

V: TRBV27
size: -
J: TRBJ2-2
D: -
CDR3: CASSPSGVNTGELFF
DNA: TGTGCCAGCAGTCCCTCAGGGGTCAACACCGGGGAGCTGTTTTTT

V: TRBV7-8
size: -
J: TRBJ2-7
D: -
CDR3: CASSFYNEQYF
DNA: TGTGCCAGCAGCTTTTATAACGAGCAGTACTTC

V: TRBV27
size: -
J: TRBJ1-5
D: -
CDR3: CASKGGGIGNQPQHF
DNA: TGTGCCAGCAAGGGGGGGGGTATTGGCAATCAGCCCCAGCATTTT

V: TRBV30
size: -
J: TRBJ1-1
D: -
CDR3: CAYFTGTEAFF
DNA: TGTGCCTACTTTACAGGCACTGAAGCTTTCTTT

V: TRBV28
size: -
J: TRBJ1-2
D: -
CDR3: CASSFVGGGLRFNYGYTF
DNA: TGTGCCAGCAGTTTTGTAGGGGGGGGATTACGATTTAACTATGGCTACACCTTC

V: TRBV10-3
size: -
J: TRBJ2-7
D: -
CDR3: CAISEITGTYEQYF
DNA: TGTGCCATCAGTGAAATCACGGGGACCTACGAGCAGTACTTC

V: TRBV28
size: -
J: TRBJ1-4
D: -
CDR3: CASRGDRLGSEKLFF
DNA: TGTGCCAGCAGAGGCGACAGGTTAGGGAGTGAAAAACTGTTTTTT

V: TRBV6-4
size: few
J: TRBJ2-1
D: -
CDR3: CASSDFRGEQFF
DNA: TGTGCCAGCAGTGACTTCCGGGGAGAGCAGTTCTTC

V: TRBV7-3
size: -
J: TRBJ2-6
D: -
CDR3: CASSSAVAQGANVLTF
DNA: TGTGCCAGCAGCTCCGCGGTGGCGCAGGGGGCCAACGTCCTGACTTTC

V: TRBV28
size: -
J: TRBJ2-7
D: TRBD2
CDR3: CASVGGDYEQYF
DNA: TGTGCCAGCGTCGGGGGGGATTACGAGCAGTACTTC

V: TRBV11-3
size: -
J: TRBJ1-6
D: -
CDR3: CASSLVWDSPLHF
DNA: TGTGCCAGCAGCTTAGTGTGGGACTCACCCCTCCACTTT

V: TRBV15
size: -
J: TRBJ1-3
D: -
CDR3: CATSRAGERNTIYF
DNA: TGTGCCACCAGCAGAGCCGGGGAAAGAAACACCATATATTTT

V: TRBV5-1
size: -
J: TRBJ1-6
D: TRBD1
CDR3: CASSPEQGAPNSPLHF
DNA: TGCGCCAGCAGCCCGGAGCAGGGGGCTCCCAATTCACCCCTCCACTTT

V: TRBV6-5
size: -
J: TRBJ1-1
D: -
CDR3: CASIPGSGGSTEAFF
DNA: TGTGCCAGCATCCCCGGGTCCGGGGGGAGCACTGAAGCTTTCTTT

V: TRBV7-2
size: -
J: TRBJ2-5
D: -
CDR3: CASSLSEETQYF
DNA: TGTGCCAGCAGCTTGTCCGAAGAGACCCAGTACTTC